This T cell receptor (beta chain) was found in a study of T-cell memory formation after mild COVID-19. Study overall: Largely, the TCR clusters proved donor specific. Overall study findings and caveats: Researchers could not confirm that second-wave clones peaking on day 37 targeted SARS-CoV-2. Researchers found some responding clones in pre-infection memory, a sign that cross-reactive memory joined.

Each CDR3 protein gets one entry after TCRdb re-called the 5' RACE reads with MiXCR. The data show some 150,000 distinct CDR3 sequences, roughly 6.2% seen once. This clonotype was seen more than once but under ten times. Its specificity is not known. J lost 7 bases, V lost 7 bases, and 10 bases had no gene match. The V gene's germline CDR1 is ENHRY and CDR2 SYGVKD. This CDR3 is 15 amino acids long. This TCR came from an adult woman who had mild COVID-19 (a few samples of this study predate the infection). Cell type and time point are not known. J is TRBJ2-1 and V is TRBV10-3, with 10 bases aligning to TRBD2. The sample comprised PBMCs or a T cell subset sorted from them (not recorded which). CDR3 nucleotides: TGTGCCATCACCGAAAAGGCAGCGGGGGGGAATGAGCAGTTCTTC. Translating gives CAITEKAAGGNEQFF.